The 2 T cell receptor beta chains presented below share a single source sample, sequenced in a study of shared clonotypes between healthy human individuals. Repertoires were generated with immunoSEQ multiplex PCR, while TCRdb's copy carries only in-frame clones and drops some. The sample contains about 490,000 clones, over 60% of which appear only once. The source material was PBMCs. The receptor set was obtained from a woman in her thirties or forties in good health. Some clones in this sample may be carry-over from other donors' samples.

This chain uses TRBV9 with TRBJ2-7; 7 bases match TRBD1. Trimming removed 4 bases from V and 1 base from J; junction bases left unmatched: 5. Germline lookup yields CDR1 SGDLS and CDR2 YYNGEE. This CDR3 has 14 residues. CDR3 sequence reads: CASSRWDSSYEQYF. The CDR3 region has the DNA TGTGCCAGCAGCAGATGGGACAGTTCCTACGAGCAGTACTTC.

The J gene is TRBJ1-2, the V gene TRBV2, with TRBD1 matching over 10 bases. The CDR3 contains 14 residues. Germline V gives CDR1 SNHLY, CDR2 FYNNEI. The V gene end was trimmed by 6 bases and the J gene end by 2 bases; junction bases not matched to a gene: 3. This CDR3 reads CASRGTGVNYGYTF. DNA for the CDR3: TGTGCCAGCAGGGGGACAGGGGTCAACTATGGCTACACCTTC.